The next 29 T cell receptor beta chains were all read from a single sample in a study of response to subunit inactivated influenza vaccine. TCRdb processed the RT-PCR reads anew with MiXCR; each CDR3 protein has one entry. This sample has fewer than 600,000 distinct CDR3 sequences; roughly 7.9% occur once, and the top ten carry about an eighth. Here the sequenced sample was PBMCs from blood, taken less than 30 months after vaccination. The receptors here all came from a man between 50 and 75 years old who received an inactivated influenza vaccine.

A remark on this clonotype: In this CDR3 the conserved last residue, phenylalanine or tryptophan, is missing, so a read error is likely. The chain uses TRBV20-1 and TRBJ2-7; TRBD1 might be the D (5 bases). Germline values: CDR1 DFQATT, CDR2 SNEGSKA (reference sequence). This CDR3 is 12 amino acids long. V was cut by 7 bases and J by 0 bases, with 10 bases left in between. The chain's CDR3 is CSVPTASYEQYL. Written as DNA, the CDR3 is TGCAGTGTTCCGACAGCCTCCTACGAGCAGTACCTC.

The chain uses TRBV7-2 and TRBJ2-3; D call uncertain. This CDR3 is 13 amino acids long. Trimming removed 5 bases at V and 6 bases at J, with 12 bases between. Germline CDR1 is SGHTA and CDR2 is FQGNSA. The CDR3 nucleotides are TGTGCCAGCAGCCAATTAAATGGGGATACGCAGTATTTT. Translating gives CASSQLNGDTQYF.

This clonotype has a handful of counts. CDR3 nucleotide sequence: TGTGCCAGCAGCCAACCCCCCTCGGGACTAGCGGGGGGGACCGGGGAGCTGTTTTTT. This codes for CASSQPPSGLAGGTGELFF. V is TRBV4-2 and J is TRBJ2-2; 16 nucleotides agree with TRBD2. The CDR3 extends over 19 amino acids. Looked up from germline, CDR1 is LGHNA and CDR2 is YNFKEQ. V lost 2 bases, J lost 5 bases, and 8 bases stayed unmatched.

This clonotype has just a few counts. CDR3 amino acids: CSASPTHNEQFF. The CDR3 DNA is TGCAGTGCTAGTCCTACGCACAATGAGCAGTTCTTC. The genes are TRBV20-1 and TRBJ2-1, with no clear D. Germline V lookup: CDR1 DFQATT, CDR2 SNEGSKA (reference sequence). The V gene lost 3 bases and the J gene lost 5 bases, with 8 bases spanning the gap. This CDR3 is built from 12 residues.

This clonotype was seen ten or more times. The chain carries TRBV20-1 and TRBJ1-5, with D uncertain. V was shortened by 2 bases and J by 1 base, with 12 bases between the two germline ends. The CDR3 totals 15 residues. Germline CDR1 and CDR2: DFQATT and SNEGSKA (reference sequence). The CDR3 region has the DNA TGCAGTGCTAGAAGGTGGGGTGTCAGCAATCAGCCCCAGCATTTT. It encodes CSARRWGVSNQPQHF.

Details on this clonotype: A junction end diverges from the germline sequence, so it may reflect a read error. The rearrangement links TRBV5-1 to TRBJ2-1, with 7 bases lining up with TRBD1. This CDR3 is 15 amino acids long. Germline CDR1 is SGHRS and CDR2 is YFSETQ. The CDR3 is CASSKTGDSYNEEFF. The CDR3 nucleotides are TGCGCCAGCAGCAAAACTGGGGACAGCTACAATGAGGAGTTCTTC.

The chain employs TRBV4-2 and TRBJ2-1; TRBD2 matches at 9 bases. The CDR3 covers 16 residues. CDR1 is LGHNA and CDR2 is YNFKEQ in the germline V gene. Losses at the gene ends were 0 bases for V and 8 bases for J; bases not matched to a gene: 8. The CDR3 reads CASSQDRGSGSDEQFF. Here the CDR3 DNA reads TGTGCCAGCAGCCAAGATCGGGGTAGCGGGAGCGATGAGCAGTTCTTC.

V gene TRBV5-1 combines with J gene TRBJ2-1, with D possibly matching TRBD1 (5 bases). The CDR3 has 16 amino acids. Germline V gives CDR1 SGHRS, CDR2 YFSETQ. V was shortened by 0 bases and J by 4 bases, with 14 bases between the two germline ends. The CDR3, as DNA: TGCGCCAGCAGCTTGGGAACACTGGGGCTTTACAATGAGCAGTTCTTC. Translating it yields CASSLGTLGLYNEQFF.

This clonotype was seen a few times. This chain links TRBV20-1 with TRBJ2-5; 8 bases map to TRBD2. CDR3 length equals 13 residues. V was pared by 5 bases and J by 4 bases, with 6 bases of the junction left unmatched. Germline CDR1 reads DFQATT; CDR2 reads SNEGSKA (reference sequence). The CDR3 nucleotides read TGCAGTGCTTCCCGGACTAGCAGAGAGACCCAGTACTTC. Encoded protein: CSASRTSRETQYF.

The chain carries TRBV5-1 and TRBJ2-5, with D perhaps matching TRBD1 (6 bases). V lost 2 bases and J lost 0, with 17 bases in between. The length of the CDR3 is 17 residues. Germline V gives CDR1 SGHRS, CDR2 YFSETQ. CDR3 region: CASSLSRDNLYQETQYF. CDR3 nucleotide sequence: TGCGCCAGCAGCTTATCACGGGACAACCTGTACCAAGAGACCCAGTACTTC.

This clonotype was detected only a few times. The chain joins TRBV9 to TRBJ1-1, with D possibly being TRBD1 (6 bases). The germline V and J ends were trimmed by 2 bases and 4 bases, with 12 bases remaining between them. The germline gives CDR1 SGDLS, CDR2 YYNGEE. CDR3 length: 14 amino acids. CDR3 DNA sequence: TGTGCCAGCAGCGTTTGGGACATGGGCACTGAAGCTTTCTTT. This gives the protein CASSVWDMGTEAFF. Full variable domain (outside the CDR3, taken from reference TRBV9 and TRBJ1-1): DSGVTQTPKHLITATGQRVTLRCSPRSGDLSVYWYQQSLDQGLQFLIQYYNGEERAKGNILERFSAQQFPDLHSELNLSSLELGDSALYFCASSVWDMGTEAFFGQGTRLTVV.

This clonotype was detected ten times or more. The CDR3 loop is CASSLAGRYNQPQHF. The CDR3 bases are TGCGCCAGCAGCTTGGCCGGACGGTACAATCAGCCCCAGCATTTT. The chain uses TRBV5-1 and TRBJ1-5; D uncertain. V was pared by 0 bases and J by 3 bases, with 10 bases between. The CDR3 totals 15 residues. Germline assignment: CDR1 SGHRS and CDR2 YFSETQ.

In this sample, this clonotype turned up many times. The gene calls are TRBV9 and TRBJ2-1, with a weak D call TRBD2 (6 bases). The CDR3 has 14 amino acids. The V gene lost 2 bases and the J gene lost 6 bases, with 12 bases spanning the gap. Germline V lookup: CDR1 SGDLS, CDR2 YYNGEE. The CDR3 loop reads CASSVGPGVNEQFF. DNA of the CDR3: TGTGCCAGCAGCGTTGGACCGGGGGTCAATGAGCAGTTCTTC.

The table lists this clonotype with a few counts. The J gene is TRBJ2-7, the V gene TRBV7-8; D is ambiguous. V lost 0 bases, J lost 2 bases, and 8 bases lay in between. The CDR3 has 14 residues. Germline CDR1 SGHVS, CDR2 FQNEAQ. The CDR3 DNA is TGTGCCAGCAGCTTAGCGAGACTTCCCTACGAGCAGTACTTC. It translates to CASSLARLPYEQYF.

The CDR3 is CASSPPAPSSYEQYF. The CDR3 nucleotides are TGTGCCAGCAGTCCCCCGGCGCCAAGCTCCTACGAGCAGTACTTC. The genes are TRBV12-3 or TRBV12-4 and TRBJ2-7, with unresolved D. V lost 5 bases and J 0 bases, leaving 14 bases between the germline ends. The CDR3 has 15 amino acids.

The chain carries TRBV7-9 and TRBJ2-1, with TRBD2 identical over 8 bases. This CDR3 is 15 amino acids long. Germline V gene data show CDR1 as SEHNR and CDR2 as FQNEAQ (reference sequence). J gave up 5 bases and V 3 bases, and 6 bases lay outside the gene matches. The CDR3 region is CASSFPGLVDNEQFF. In DNA form, the CDR3 reads TGTGCCAGCAGCTTCCCGGGACTAGTTGACAATGAGCAGTTCTTC.

This clonotype has only a few counts. The CDR3 sequence is CSVNSRGRLQPQHF. For the CDR3, the DNA is TGCAGTGTAAATTCTAGGGGGCGCCTCCAGCCCCAGCATTTT. The chain carries TRBV20-1 and TRBJ1-5, with TRBD1 identical over 7 bases. Germline assignment: CDR1 DFQATT and CDR2 SNEGSKA (reference sequence). The CDR3 is 14 residues long. J lost 7 bases, V lost 7 bases, and 13 bases had no gene match.

This clonotype occurred many times. The J gene is TRBJ2-3, the V gene TRBV18, with a possible D match to TRBD2 (6 bases). With 6 bases removed from V and 1 base from J, the gap between germline ends came to 14 bases. Germline lookup yields CDR1 KGHSH and CDR2 LQKENI. The CDR3 covers 15 residues. In DNA form, the CDR3 reads TGTGCCAGCTCCTTAGGCGGGATACGCACAGATACGCAGTATTTT. Its translation: CASSLGGIRTDTQYF.

This sequence joins TRBV30 and TRBJ2-2; possibly TRBD1 for D (5 bases). The CDR3 spans 14 residues. Germline values: CDR1 GTSNPN, CDR2 SVGIG (reference sequence). Trimming left V 3 bases short and J 3 bases short, with 11 bases between. CDR3 bases: TGTGCCTGGAGAGGCCGACAGTACACCGGGGAGCTGTTTTTT. This translates into CAWRGRQYTGELFF. Using reference TRBV30 and TRBJ2-2 for the parts outside the CDR3, the full variable domain is SQTIHQWPATLVQPVGSPLSLECTVEGTSNPNLYWYRQAAGRGLQLLFYSVGIGQISSEVPQNLSASRPQDRQFILSSKKLLLSDSGFYLCAWRGRQYTGELFFGEGSRLTVL.

A remark on this clonotype: Given a much more abundant clone one base away, this may be a read error. V and J are TRBV27 and TRBJ2-1, with D possibly TRBD1 on 6 matching bases. The CDR3 runs to 17 residues. Germline CDR1 and CDR2: MNHEY and SMNVEV (reference sequence). Trimming left V 2 bases short and J 9 bases short, with 23 bases between. The CDR3 protein is CASSLNLFKAGVGEQFF. The DNA of the CDR3 is TGTGCCAGCAGTTTAAACCTCTTTAAGGCAGGGGTGGGTGAGCAGTTCTTC.

This chain's CDR3 is CASHPGPADSYEQYF. The CDR3 DNA follows: TGTGCCAGCCATCCCGGGCCGGCGGATTCCTACGAGCAGTACTTC. The J gene is TRBJ2-7, the V gene TRBV6-1; no definite D call. V lost 8 bases to trimming and J lost 1 base, with 18 bases between them. There are 15 residues in the CDR3. Germline CDR1 MNHNS, CDR2 SASEGT.

The rearrangement joins TRBV20-1 to TRBJ2-3, with TRBD1 as a possible D gene (5 bases). CDR1 DFQATT and CDR2 SNEGSKA come from the germline V gene (reference sequence). This CDR3 is built from 12 residues. With 5 bases removed from V and 8 bases from J, the gap between germline ends came to 14 bases. The CDR3 region is CSAPSEGVTQYF. CDR3 DNA: TGCAGTGCTCCCTCCGAAGGGGTTACGCAGTATTTT.

This clonotype was counted between two and nine times. The rearrangement uses TRBV12-3 or TRBV12-4 and TRBJ1-6; D gene unclear. The CDR3 has 13 residues. V was shortened by 5 bases and J by 7 bases, with 9 bases between the two germline ends. The CDR3 protein is CASSKTSNSPLHF. The CDR3 coding sequence is TGTGCCAGCAGTAAAACGAGCAATTCACCCCTCCACTTT.

Many counts were recorded for this clonotype. The chain joins TRBV7-8 to TRBJ1-1; D is ambiguous. Germline V CDR1 and CDR2: SGHVS, FQNEAQ. CDR3 size: 13 residues. The V end lost 5 bases, the J end lost 0 bases, and 7 bases lay between the germline ends. CDR3 region: CASSGPMNTEAFF. CDR3 coding DNA: TGTGCCAGCAGCGGACCCATGAACACTGAAGCTTTCTTT.

This clonotype was detected many times. CDR3: CSARLWETQYF. The CDR3 nucleotides are TGCAGTGCTCGCCTTTGGGAGACCCAGTACTTC. This chain uses TRBV20-1 with TRBJ2-5; D gene unclear. The length of the CDR3 is 11 residues. V was cut by 5 bases and J by 5 bases, with 9 bases left in between. Per the germline V gene, CDR1 is DFQATT and CDR2 is SNEGSKA (reference sequence).

This clonotype was observed a few times. The genes are TRBV12-3 or TRBV12-4 and TRBJ2-7, with D perhaps being TRBD1 or TRBD2 (5 bases each). This CDR3 comprises 11 residues. Trimming cost V 7 bases and J 7 bases, with 11 bases left between them. The CDR3: CASKLGGEQYF. For the CDR3, the DNA is TGTGCCAGCAAACTTGGGGGAGAGCAGTACTTC.

J is TRBJ1-1 and V is TRBV20-1; a weak D match, TRBD1 (6 bases). Germline V gives CDR1 DFQATT, CDR2 SNEGSKA (reference sequence). The length of the CDR3 is 14 residues. The V gene lost 4 bases and the J gene lost 6 bases, with 18 bases spanning the gap. CDR3 loop: CSAMAWGQRPEAFF. The CDR3 nucleotides are TGCAGTGCTATGGCGTGGGGACAAAGACCTGAAGCTTTCTTT.

The gene calls are TRBV19 and TRBJ2-7; maybe TRBD1 (5 bases). Trimming shortened V by 4 bases and J by 2 bases, and 18 bases separated the two germline ends. Looked up from germline, CDR1 is LNHDA and CDR2 is SQIVND (reference sequence). This CDR3 region has 16 residues. The CDR3 here is CASSTQQGTFPYEQYF. CDR3 nucleotide sequence: TGTGCCAGTAGTACCCAGCAGGGCACCTTCCCCTACGAGCAGTACTTC. Combining the CDR3 with reference TRBV19 and TRBJ2-7 gives the whole variable domain DGGITQSPKYLFRKEGQNVTLSCEQNLNHDAMYWYRQDPGQGLRLIYYSQIVNDFQKGDIAEGYSVSREKKESFPLTVTSAQKNPTAFYLCASSTQQGTFPYEQYFGPGTRLTVT.

This clonotype was recorded many times. This chain uses TRBV6-1 with TRBJ1-2, with D hard to call. V gave up 6 bases and J gave up 0 bases, with 5 bases separating them. Germline V gene sequence: CDR1 MNHNS, CDR2 SASEGT. The CDR3 runs 12 residues. DNA of the CDR3: TGTGCCAGCAGCAGCTCTAACTATGGCTACACCTTC. It encodes CASSSSNYGYTF.